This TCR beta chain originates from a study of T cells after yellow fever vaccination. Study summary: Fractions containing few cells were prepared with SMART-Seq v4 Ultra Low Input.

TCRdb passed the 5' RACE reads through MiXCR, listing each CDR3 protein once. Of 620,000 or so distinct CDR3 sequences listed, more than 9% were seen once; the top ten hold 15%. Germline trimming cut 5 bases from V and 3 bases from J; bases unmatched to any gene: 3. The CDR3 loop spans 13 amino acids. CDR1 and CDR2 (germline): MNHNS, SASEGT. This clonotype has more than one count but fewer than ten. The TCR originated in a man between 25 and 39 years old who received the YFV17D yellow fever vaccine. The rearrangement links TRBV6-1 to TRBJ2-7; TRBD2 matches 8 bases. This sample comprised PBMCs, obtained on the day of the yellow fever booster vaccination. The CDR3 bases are TGTGCCAGCAGTACGGGAGGGGGCTACGAGCAGTACTTC. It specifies CASSTGGGYEQYF.